Here is one T cell receptor beta chain with its context. Original handling: For nucleated cells, counts were estimated from reference gene primer amplification. Assay: immunoSEQ multiplex PCR; the TCRdb copy retains only in-frame clones and omits some. V, J and clone size derive from that table, while D and trimming were established from the DNA sequence. The sample shows some 490,000 clones, around 85% of them seen only once. V was pared by 9 bases and J by 6 bases, with 24 bases between. The germline CDR1 and CDR2 sequences are SNHLY and FYNNEI. CDR3 length: 15 residues. The data were taken from a study of blood T cell repertoires in COVID-19. Study summary: Sites in the United States, Italy and Spain provided acute and convalescent COVID-19 samples.

The sequence derives from a woman aged 60 to 75 who had recovered from COVID-19. The material sequenced was PBMCs or T cells enriched from blood (not recorded which). The rearrangement joins TRBV2 to TRBJ2-7, with TRBD1 as a possible D gene (6 bases). Here the CDR3 reads CARSLSGRGSSEQYF. Written as DNA, the CDR3 is TGTGCCAGGAGTCTCTCCGGCAGGGGTAGTAGCGAGCAGTACTTC.